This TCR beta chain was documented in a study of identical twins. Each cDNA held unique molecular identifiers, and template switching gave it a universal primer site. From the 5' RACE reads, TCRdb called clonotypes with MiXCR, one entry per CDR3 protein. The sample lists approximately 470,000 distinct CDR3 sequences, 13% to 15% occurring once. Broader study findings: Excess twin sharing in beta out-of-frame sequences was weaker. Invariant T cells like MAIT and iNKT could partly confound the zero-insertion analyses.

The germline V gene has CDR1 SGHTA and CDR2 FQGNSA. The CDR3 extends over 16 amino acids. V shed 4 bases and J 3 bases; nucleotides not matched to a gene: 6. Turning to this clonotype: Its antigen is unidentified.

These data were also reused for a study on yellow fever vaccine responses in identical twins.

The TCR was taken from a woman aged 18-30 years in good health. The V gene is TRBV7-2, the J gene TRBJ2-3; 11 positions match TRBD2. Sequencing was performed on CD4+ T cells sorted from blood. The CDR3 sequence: CASSSGGTSGTDTQYF. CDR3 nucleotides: TGTGCCAGCAGCTCCGGGGGGACTAGCGGTACAGATACGCAGTATTTT.